These 9 T cell receptor beta chains share one sample of origin, sequenced in a study of blood T cell repertoires in COVID-19. Clones were sequenced by immunoSEQ multiplex PCR, and TCRdb holds only the in-frame ones, with some missing. The sample carries more than 85,000 clones, roughly 82% recorded once. Sequenced: peripheral blood. The receptor set was obtained from a human donor in a cohort sampled during active COVID-19.

This chain uses TRBV4-3 with TRBJ2-3, with 8 bases aligning to TRBD1. Germline V lookup: CDR1 LGHNA, CDR2 YSLEER. This CDR3 has 18 residues. The V segment lost 3 bases and the J segment 0 bases; nucleotides outside the gene matches: 11. CDR3 sequence reads: CASSQEGQAAFSTDTQYF. In nucleotides, the CDR3 is TGCGCCAGCAGCCAGGAGGGACAGGCGGCATTTAGCACAGATACGCAGTATTTT.

The chain joins TRBV4-3 to TRBJ2-1; 9 bases are shared with TRBD2. Germline-derived CDR1 and CDR2 are LGHNA and YSLEER. V lost 4 bases to trimming and J lost 3 bases; unmatched junction nucleotides: 7. This CDR3 contains 16 residues. The CDR3 nucleotides read TGCGCCAGCAGCCTTAATCTAGCGGGGAGCTACAATGAGCAGTTCTTC. The encoded protein is CASSLNLAGSYNEQFF.

The chain uses TRBV11-3 and TRBJ2-5; unclear D gene. Trimming removed 4 bases at V and 0 bases at J, with 12 bases between. CDR1 is SGHNT and CDR2 is YENEEA in the germline V gene. This CDR3 is built from 15 residues. This CDR3 reads CASSSIWADQETQYF. CDR3 nucleotide sequence: TGTGCCAGCAGCTCGATTTGGGCAGACCAAGAGACCCAGTACTTC.

The chain recombines TRBV7-2 with TRBJ2-1; possibly TRBD1 for D (6 bases). Trimming removed 2 bases from V and 8 bases from J, with 16 bases in between. This CDR3 is built from 15 residues. CDR1 and CDR2 from the germline V gene are SGHTA and FQGNSA. The CDR3 DNA reads TGTGCCAGCAGCTTAAGTGGCAGGGGAAACTATGAGCAGTTCTTC. This translates into CASSLSGRGNYEQFF.

The rearrangement links TRBV7-9 to TRBJ2-1, with 7 bases lining up with TRBD2. CDR3 length: 12 amino acids. Germline values: CDR1 SEHNR, CDR2 FQNEAQ (reference sequence). V was clipped by 5 bases and J by 9 bases; unmatched bases: 4. The CDR3 spells CASSVGLGEQFF. The CDR3 nucleotides are TGTGCCAGCAGCGTTGGACTAGGTGAGCAGTTCTTC.

This clone was counted only a few times. V is TRBV25-1 and J is TRBJ1-2; no firm D call. V was trimmed by 2 bases and J by 5 bases, leaving 12 bases between them. The length of the CDR3 is 14 residues. Germline V gives CDR1 MGHDK, CDR2 SYGVNS. The CDR3 loop reads CASSEGGPSYGYTF. The CDR3 DNA reads TGTGCCAGCAGTGAAGGAGGGCCCAGTTATGGCTACACCTTC.

The rearrangement uses TRBV7-8 and TRBJ2-1, with 9 bases fitting TRBD1. The CDR3 is 15 residues long. V shed 6 bases and J 1 base; nucleotides not matched to a gene: 4. Germline lookup yields CDR1 SGHVS and CDR2 FQNEAQ. This CDR3 is CASRKGTGSYNEQFF. DNA for the CDR3: TGTGCCAGCAGGAAAGGGACAGGGTCCTACAATGAGCAGTTCTTC.

The CDR3 here is CASSFYSGTANYGYTF. In DNA form, the CDR3 reads TGTGCCAGCAGCTTCTACTCCGGGACAGCTAACTATGGCTACACCTTC. This sequence joins TRBV7-2 and TRBJ1-2; 7 bases line up with TRBD1. With V trimmed by 3 bases and J by 0 bases, 7 bases remained unmatched. Germline lookup yields CDR1 SGHTA and CDR2 FQGNSA. The CDR3 contains 16 residues.

The J gene is TRBJ1-6, the V gene TRBV5-1; D is ambiguous. This CDR3 contains 16 residues. Trimming took 0 bases from V and 0 from J, leaving 7 bases between them. From germline, CDR1 is SGHRS and CDR2 YFSETQ. Here the CDR3 reads CASSLDPSSYNSPLHF. The CDR3 DNA follows: TGCGCCAGCAGCTTGGACCCGAGCTCCTATAATTCACCCCTCCACTTT.